What follows are 28 T cell receptor beta chains derived from one specimen sequenced in a study of CD8 T cells in ankylosing spondylitis. Study-level results: Typical of ankylosing spondylitis blood, it appeared, was a TCR beta motif of eight highly homologous variants.

TCRdb fed the 5' RACE reads into MiXCR, producing one record per CDR3 protein. The data show about 510,000 distinct CDR3 sequences, approximately 5% seen once. These TCRs' antigens remain unknown. Sample: blood, either unsorted or a sorted T cell fraction (not recorded which). These receptor sequences come from a male donor with ankylosing spondylitis.

This clonotype occurred many times. The chain carries TRBV5-1 and TRBJ2-3, with TRBD1 identical over 7 bases. The germline V gene encodes CDR1 SGHRS and CDR2 YFSETQ. CDR3 size: 15 residues. Trimming cost V 3 bases and J 2 bases; bases outside gene matches: 6. DNA for the CDR3: TGCGCCAGCAGCTGGACGGGGACAGTCACAGATACGCAGTATTTT. It translates to CASSWTGTVTDTQYF.

This clonotype was found many times. V is TRBV10-3 and J is TRBJ1-1, with D tentatively TRBD1 (5 bases). Germline V gene data show CDR1 as ENHRY and CDR2 as SYGVKD. The CDR3 totals 16 residues. V lost 2 bases, J lost 4 bases, and 17 bases lay in between. DNA of the CDR3: TGTGCCATCAGTGAGCCTTCAGGGTTTCAGGCCACTGAAGCTTTCTTT. Encoded protein: CAISEPSGFQATEAFF.

In its sample, this clonotype was seen many times. The genes are TRBV12-3 or TRBV12-4 and TRBJ1-4, with TRBD1 matching over 10 bases. The V and J ends lost 4 bases and 7 bases, in that order; junction bases with no gene match: 3. This CDR3 spans 14 amino acids. The CDR3 bases are TGTGCCAGCAGTTCGGGACAGGGGACTGAAAAACTGTTTTTT. Its protein is CASSSGQGTEKLFF.

There are many counts of this clonotype. This sequence joins TRBV12-3 or TRBV12-4 and TRBJ2-5; no clear D. This CDR3 is built from 12 residues. The ends were cut back, 5 bases at V and 5 bases at J, with 9 bases in the middle. The CDR3 reads CASSESWETQYF. The CDR3 DNA is TGTGCCAGCAGTGAGTCGTGGGAGACCCAGTACTTC.

This clonotype was found many times. The chain combines TRBV12-3 or TRBV12-4 with TRBJ1-2; D ambiguous. This CDR3 has 13 amino acids. V lost 3 bases to trimming and J lost 4 bases, with 9 bases between them. The CDR3 sequence: CASSLGRLYGYTF. CDR3 in DNA: TGTGCCAGCAGTTTGGGCAGGCTCTATGGCTACACCTTC.

This clonotype was detected ten times or more. The chain employs TRBV12-3 or TRBV12-4 and TRBJ2-7; 7 nucleotides match TRBD1. This CDR3 region has 14 residues. J lost 0 bases, V lost 7 bases, and 6 bases had no gene match. The CDR3 DNA follows: TGTGCCAGCAAGCACGACAGGGACTCCTACGAGCAGTACTTC. Amino acids: CASKHDRDSYEQYF.

Worth noting for this clonotype: This may be a read error, as it is one base from a much larger clone. The chain joins TRBV20-1 to TRBJ2-3; D not certain. The germline V gene encodes CDR1 DFQATT and CDR2 SNEGSKA (reference sequence). Between the trimmed V and J ends, which lost 6 bases and 3 bases, there was a span of 13 bases. The CDR3 has 13 residues. Here the CDR3 reads CSAVANGTDTQYF. The CDR3 DNA reads as TGCAGTGCCGTGGCTAACGGAACAGATACGCAGTATTTT.

This clonotype was seen many times. V is TRBV6-2 or TRBV6-3 and J is TRBJ2-3; D possibly corresponds to TRBD1 (6 bases). The length of the CDR3 is 18 residues. V lost 0 bases and J 4 bases, leaving 20 bases between the germline ends. The germline gives CDR1 MNHEY, CDR2 SVGEGT. The CDR3 bases are TGTGCCAGCAGTTACTCCACCAGGACAGTACCGGCACCAGATACGCAGTATTTT. Translated, it gives CASSYSTRTVPAPDTQYF.

This clonotype was seen ten or more times. The V gene is TRBV6-4, the J gene TRBJ2-6; no reliable D call. Germline values: CDR1 MRHNA, CDR2 SNTAGT. With 6 bases removed from V and 1 base from J, the gap between germline ends came to 10 bases. The CDR3 loop spans 15 amino acids. Here the CDR3 reads CASRPTFSGANVLTF. CDR3 nucleotides: TGTGCCAGCAGGCCCACATTTTCTGGGGCCAACGTCCTGACTTTC.

In this sample, this clonotype turned up a few times. V usage is TRBV5-1 and J usage is TRBJ2-7; D gene unclear. The CDR3 is made up of 17 amino acids. The germline V gene encodes CDR1 SGHRS and CDR2 YFSETQ. V lost 4 bases to trimming and J lost 3 bases, with 23 bases between them. CDR3 residues: CASSPPPNSPGGYEQYF. The CDR3 bases are TGCGCCAGCAGCCCGCCGCCCAACAGCCCCGGCGGCTACGAGCAGTACTTC.

This clonotype was picked up many times. This chain connects TRBV7-6 to TRBJ1-3; 10 nucleotides align to TRBD1. Germline V gene lookup returns CDR1 SGHVS and CDR2 FNYEAQ. After removal of 2 bases from V and 3 bases from J, the junction contained 7 bases not matched to a gene. The CDR3 is made up of 17 amino acids. This CDR3 is CASSLRDRGHVGNTIYF. The CDR3 DNA is TGTGCCAGCAGCTTAAGGGACAGGGGACATGTTGGAAACACCATATATTTT.

This clonotype has a count of ten or more. The rearrangement uses TRBV12-3 or TRBV12-4 and TRBJ1-4; D is unclear. V lost 9 bases to trimming and J lost 8 bases, with 16 bases between them. The length of the CDR3 is 13 residues. The DNA of the CDR3 is TGTGCCAGTTCGACAAGTCGAGGCGAAAAACTGTTTTTT. Translating it yields CASSTSRGEKLFF.

The V call is TRBV4-3, the J call TRBJ2-7; 7 bases agree with TRBD2. This CDR3 is built from 15 residues. Looked up from germline, CDR1 is LGHNA and CDR2 is YSLEER. Trimming at V came to 1 base and at J to 1 base, leaving 4 bases not matched to a gene. CDR3 residues: CASSQAASGSYEQYF. The CDR3 DNA follows: TGCGCCAGCAGCCAAGCGGCTAGCGGTTCCTACGAGCAGTACTTC.

This clonotype was seen repeatedly, ten times or more. The chain combines TRBV4-1 with TRBJ2-3; 13 bases map to TRBD2. With 1 base clipped from V and 5 bases from J, the junction kept 6 bases outside the gene matches. The germline V gene encodes CDR1 MGHRA and CDR2 YSYEKL. CDR3 length: 17 amino acids. DNA for the CDR3: TGCGCCAGCAGCCAAGGGATAGGACTAGCGGGAGAAGATACGCAGTATTTT. It translates to CASSQGIGLAGEDTQYF.

This clonotype was detected ten times or more. The genes are TRBV12-3 or TRBV12-4 and TRBJ1-6, with 8 positions matching TRBD1. Trimming took 5 bases from V and 10 from J; bases not matched to a gene: 7. This CDR3 region has 14 residues. Written as DNA, the CDR3 is TGTGCCAGCAGTCCGGACAGGGCTCGGTCACCCCTCCACTTT. This codes for CASSPDRARSPLHF.

The table lists this clonotype with many counts. The gene calls are TRBV10-3 and TRBJ2-7, with D possibly matching TRBD2 (6 bases). Germline assignment: CDR1 ENHRY and CDR2 SYGVKD. The CDR3 extends over 14 amino acids. Trimming took 7 bases from V and 6 from J, leaving 19 bases between them. The CDR3 bases are TGTGCCATCACTAGTGGAGGGGTAAGTTGCGAGCAGTACTTC. This encodes CAITSGGVSCEQYF.

This clonotype was found many times. The V call is TRBV20-1, the J call TRBJ2-1; 9 bases are shared with TRBD1. The CDR3 loop spans 17 amino acids. Trimming took 6 bases from V and 2 from J; bases not matched to a gene: 14. The germline CDR1 and CDR2 sequences are DFQATT and SNEGSKA (reference sequence). CDR3 sequence (DNA): TGCAGTGCAGACGCTAAGGGGACAGGGAGGCCCTACAATGAGCAGTTCTTC. Translation: CSADAKGTGRPYNEQFF.

In its sample, this clonotype was seen many times. The chain combines TRBV4-3 with TRBJ2-7; possibly TRBD2 for D (5 bases). The length of the CDR3 is 13 residues. Trimming removed 1 base at V and 3 bases at J, with 7 bases between. Germline assignment: CDR1 LGHNA and CDR2 YSLEER. CDR3 loop: CASSQARGYEQYF. The CDR3 DNA follows: TGCGCCAGCAGCCAAGCTCGGGGCTACGAGCAGTACTTC.

This clonotype was seen ten or more times. This chain connects TRBV5-1 to TRBJ1-1; D is unclear. Trimming removed 0 bases at V and 8 bases at J, with 20 bases between. The CDR3 contains 16 residues. Looked up from germline, CDR1 is SGHRS and CDR2 is YFSETQ. The CDR3 reads CASSLARTANLQEAFF. CDR3 DNA sequence: TGCGCCAGCAGCTTGGCCAGAACGGCGAACCTACAGGAAGCTTTCTTT.

Note on this clonotype: A read error may explain this, as a much larger clone is one base away. This CDR3 reads CSVRRSNEQLF. The CDR3 DNA is TGCAGCGTCAGAAGGAGCAATGAGCAGCTCTTC. V usage is TRBV29-1 and J usage is TRBJ2-1; D is unclear. The CDR3 is 11 amino acids. CDR1 and CDR2 (germline): SQVTM, ANQGSEA.

In its sample, this clonotype was seen many times. The chain has TRBV4-1 and TRBJ2-7; D ambiguous. This CDR3 contains 13 residues. Germline V CDR1 and CDR2: MGHRA, YSYEKL. V lost 6 bases and J lost 7, with 16 bases in between. CDR3 sequence: CASRALDTGEQYF. CDR3 DNA: TGCGCCAGCAGAGCCCTCGACACCGGGGAGCAGTACTTC.

This clonotype was observed many times. The rearrangement uses TRBV6-2 or TRBV6-3 and TRBJ2-5, with D perhaps TRBD1 (6 bases). V gave up 7 bases and J gave up 2 bases, with 17 bases separating them. The CDR3 is made up of 15 amino acids. Germline CDR1 MNHEY, CDR2 SVGEGT. The CDR3 DNA reads as TGTGCCAGCAACTTAGGATGGGGACAACAAGAGACCCAGTACTTC. Translating it yields CASNLGWGQQETQYF.

This clonotype appeared a few times. The genes are TRBV11-2 and TRBJ2-2; TRBD1 matches 7 bases. The junction had 10 bases not matched to a gene; V was cut back by 5 bases and J by 4 bases. The germline V gene has CDR1 SGHAT and CDR2 FQNNGV. CDR3 size: 16 residues. The CDR3 bases are TGTGCCAGCAGCCAACCGGGACAGCCTTTCACCGGGGAGCTGTTTTTT. Translating gives CASSQPGQPFTGELFF.

This clonotype has just a few counts. This chain joins TRBV7-2 and TRBJ1-6, with 8 bases lining up with TRBD1. Germline V gene sequence: CDR1 SGHTA, CDR2 FQGNSA. CDR3 length: 15 amino acids. V was pared by 3 bases and J by 8 bases, with 6 bases of the junction left unmatched. The CDR3 region has the DNA TGTGCCAGCAGCTTCGGACAGGGAGGGGATTCACCCCTCCACTTT. Translated: CASSFGQGGDSPLHF. The variable domain in full, with the rest retrieved from reference TRBV7-2 and TRBJ1-6, is GAGVSQSPSNKVTEKGKDVELRCDPISGHTALYWYRQSLGQGLEFLIYFQGNSAPDKSGLPSDRFSAERTGGSVSTLTIQRTQQEDSAVYLCASSFGQGGDSPLHFGNGTRLTVT.

This clonotype has at least ten counts. The chain joins TRBV29-1 to TRBJ2-2, with 7 nucleotides matching TRBD2. This CDR3 is 14 amino acids long. V shed 4 bases, J shed 2 bases, and the junction held 4 bases outside the gene matches. Germline V gene sequence: CDR1 SQVTM, CDR2 ANQGSEA. The CDR3 bases are TGCAGCGTTGGATCTAGCGGAAACACCGGGGAGCTGTTTTTT. Protein product: CSVGSSGNTGELFF.

This clonotype showed up many times. The chain couples TRBV27 to TRBJ2-3, with D uncertain. CDR1 is MNHEY and CDR2 is SMNVEV in the germline V gene (reference sequence). Between the trimmed V and J ends, which lost 2 bases and 2 bases, there was a span of 11 bases. This CDR3 has 15 residues. In nucleotides, the CDR3 is TGTGCCAGCAGTTTAGTCGGCGCCGACACAGATACGCAGTATTTT. Its protein product is CASSLVGADTDTQYF.

This clonotype has only a few counts. The chain combines TRBV20-1 with TRBJ2-1; 7 bases are a match to TRBD1. The CDR3 is made up of 14 amino acids. V shed 0 bases, J shed 15 bases, and the junction held 14 bases outside the gene matches. Germline CDR1 DFQATT, CDR2 SNEGSKA (reference sequence). The CDR3 protein is CSARDPRDSENRFF. CDR3 DNA sequence: TGCAGTGCTAGAGACCCACGGGACAGCGAAAACAGGTTCTTC.

This clonotype was detected many times. The genes are TRBV10-3 and TRBJ1-1, with 7 nucleotides matching TRBD1. Germline V gene sequence: CDR1 ENHRY, CDR2 SYGVKD. The J segment lost 0 bases and the V segment lost 5 bases, leaving 3 bases of the junction unmatched. CDR3 length: 14 amino acids. This CDR3 is CAISLQGMNTEAFF. The CDR3 DNA sequence: TGTGCCATCAGTTTACAGGGGATGAACACTGAAGCTTTCTTT.